What follows are 26 T cell receptor beta chains derived from one specimen sequenced in a study of shared clonotypes between healthy human individuals. Assay used: immunoSEQ multiplex PCR; TCRdb lists only in-frame clones, some missing. The table includes millions of clones, around 90% detected once. Sequencing was carried out using naive CD4+ T cells sorted from blood. Stated subset: CD45RA+ positively selected. The origin of the receptors is a man aged 18 to 30 in good health.

This clone is a singleton in its sample. This chain connects TRBV28 to TRBJ1-3; 7 bases map to TRBD1. The CDR3 is 14 residues long. Looked up from germline, CDR1 is MDHEN and CDR2 is SYDVKM. The V and J ends lost 6 bases and 4 bases, in that order; junction bases with no gene match: 6. Here the CDR3 reads CASRLTGVGNTIYF. In DNA, the CDR3 is TGTGCCAGCAGGCTAACAGGGGTCGGAAACACCATATATTTT. Full variable domain (rest looked up from reference TRBV28 and TRBJ1-3): DVKVTQSSRYLVKRTGEKVFLECVQDMDHENMFWYRQDPGLGLRLIYFSYDVKMKEKGDIPEGYSVSREKKERFSLILESASTNQTSMYLCASRLTGVGNTIYFGEGSWLTVV.

V is TRBV5-1 and J is TRBJ1-2; TRBD1 matches 7 bases. After removal of 0 bases from V and 3 bases from J, the junction contained 5 bases not matched to a gene. Per the germline V gene, CDR1 is SGHRS and CDR2 is YFSETQ. This CDR3 region has 15 residues. As DNA, the CDR3 is TGCGCCAGCAGCTTGGGAGGGGGCCGGTACTATGGCTACACCTTC. Amino acids: CASSLGGGRYYGYTF.

The chain recombines TRBV9 with TRBJ2-6; D perhaps matches TRBD1 (6 bases). Germline loops: CDR1 SGDLS, CDR2 YYNGEE. The CDR3 has 16 amino acids. Deletions cut 3 bases from V and 0 bases from J, with 10 bases between. Here the CDR3 reads CASSAYRDSGANVLTF. CDR3 nucleotide sequence: TGTGCCAGCAGCGCATACAGGGACTCTGGGGCCAACGTCCTGACTTTC.

The chain is built from TRBV6-5 and TRBJ2-7, with 8 nucleotides matching TRBD1. V dropped 4 bases and J dropped 2; count of bases not matched to a gene: 4. Germline CDR1 and CDR2: MNHEY and SVGAGI. This CDR3 is built from 14 residues. CDR3 coding DNA: TGTGCCAGCAGTTCGGGACAGGCGACCTACGAGCAGTACTTC. Its protein product is CASSSGQATYEQYF.

The chain uses TRBV2 and TRBJ2-7; 7 nucleotides agree with TRBD1. The CDR3 is 15 amino acids. V lost 8 bases and J lost 4; bases outside the gene matches: 14. Per the germline V gene, CDR1 is SNHLY and CDR2 is FYNNEI. CDR3 nucleotide sequence: TGTGCCAGCCGTACGGCGGCAGGGGGAATGTACGAGCAGTACTTC. It specifies CASRTAAGGMYEQYF.

This sequence joins TRBV4-1 and TRBJ1-1; TRBD1 matches at 7 bases. There are 18 residues in the CDR3. From germline, CDR1 is MGHRA and CDR2 YSYEKL. V trimming: 1 base; J trimming: 10 bases; junction bases outside the gene matches: 21. The CDR3 bases are TGCGCCAGCAGCCAAGCGGGAATGCAACTAAGGACAGGACTTGTAGCTTTCTTT. Translating it yields CASSQAGMQLRTGLVAFF.

This sequence joins TRBV5-1 and TRBJ2-7; 9 nucleotides match TRBD1. V lost 0 bases and J lost 5; bases outside the gene matches: 6. Germline CDR1 and CDR2: SGHRS and YFSETQ. The CDR3 totals 15 residues. The CDR3 reads CASSLAGTGSHEQYF. In DNA form, the CDR3 reads TGCGCCAGCAGCTTGGCCGGGACAGGGAGCCACGAGCAGTACTTC. Combining the CDR3 with reference TRBV5-1 and TRBJ2-7 gives the whole variable domain KAGVTQTPRYLIKTRGQQVTLSCSPISGHRSVSWYQQTPGQGLQFLFEYFSETQRNKGNFPGRFSGRQFSNSRSEMNVSTLELGDSALYLCASSLAGTGSHEQYFGPGTRLTVT.

The chain recombines TRBV2 with TRBJ1-4; D may be TRBD1 (6 bases). The CDR3 extends over 14 amino acids. V was trimmed by 7 bases and J by 8 bases, leaving 17 bases between them. In germline, CDR1 is SNHLY, CDR2 FYNNEI. Here the CDR3 reads CASTLGGRREKLFF. The CDR3 DNA is TGTGCCAGCACCCTGGGGGGGCGTCGGGAAAAACTGTTTTTT.

V gene TRBV6-5 combines with J gene TRBJ2-5; 12 bases are shared with TRBD2. With 4 bases clipped from V and 7 bases from J, the junction kept 10 bases outside the gene matches. Germline V gene sequence: CDR1 MNHEY, CDR2 SVGAGI. The CDR3 loop spans 16 amino acids. The CDR3 DNA is TGTGCCAGCAGTTTGGGGACTAGCGGGCGCCTAGGGACCCAGTACTTC. It codes for CASSLGTSGRLGTQYF.

The rearrangement joins TRBV4-1 to TRBJ1-4, with 9 nucleotides matching TRBD1. The CDR3 is made up of 15 amino acids. With V trimmed by 1 base and J by 7 bases, 4 bases remained unmatched. CDR1 is MGHRA, CDR2 YSYEKL, per germline. CDR3 in amino acids: CASSQGDRDFEKLFF. The CDR3 DNA follows: TGCGCCAGCAGCCAAGGGGACAGGGACTTTGAAAAACTGTTTTTT.

The V call is TRBV19, the J call TRBJ2-2, with D tentatively TRBD2 (6 bases). The V gene lost 3 bases and the J gene lost 2 bases, with 19 bases spanning the gap. This CDR3 has 18 amino acids. Germline CDR1 and CDR2: LNHDA and SQIVND (reference sequence). Here the CDR3 DNA reads TGTGCCAGTAGTATCTCCCTTTTGGGAGGCGCAAACACCGGGGAGCTGTTTTTT. This encodes CASSISLLGGANTGELFF.

The chain uses TRBV2 and TRBJ1-2; 10 bases line up with TRBD1. The CDR3 consists of 13 residues. The V gene's germline CDR1 is SNHLY and CDR2 FYNNEI. The J segment lost 10 bases and the V segment lost 4 bases, leaving 6 bases of the junction unmatched. This CDR3 is CASSGQGALNYTF. CDR3 in DNA: TGTGCCAGCAGTGGACAGGGGGCGTTGAACTACACCTTC.

The V call is TRBV28, the J call TRBJ2-2; perhaps D is TRBD1 or TRBD2 (6 bases each). CDR1 and CDR2 (germline): MDHEN, SYDVKM. Trimming took off 10 bases at V and 6 bases at J, with 21 bases between the two ends. The CDR3 has 15 residues. This chain's CDR3 is CAIRSGTRGAGELFF. Written as DNA, the CDR3 is TGTGCCATCCGGTCCGGGACAAGGGGGGCCGGGGAGCTGTTTTTT.

Turning to this clone: The same CDR3 also results from other DNA sequences found in this sample. The gene calls are TRBV5-1 and TRBJ1-4, with D possibly being TRBD1 (5 bases). CDR1 and CDR2 from the germline V gene are SGHRS and YFSETQ. The CDR3 extends over 14 amino acids. Trimming pared 0 bases from V and 5 bases from J, leaving 8 bases between. For the CDR3, the DNA is TGCGCCAGCAGCTTGGGGGACGTGAATGAAAAACTGTTTTTT. Encoded protein: CASSLGDVNEKLFF.

The chain employs TRBV9 and TRBJ1-1; 8 bases are shared with TRBD1. Germline-derived CDR1 and CDR2 are SGDLS and YYNGEE. Trimming cost V 2 bases and J 3 bases; bases outside gene matches: 6. This CDR3 is 15 amino acids long. The CDR3 reads CASSVIDRGDTEAFF. CDR3 DNA: TGTGCCAGCAGCGTGATAGACAGGGGTGACACTGAAGCTTTCTTT.

The gene calls are TRBV6-6 and TRBJ2-7, with TRBD1 identical over 9 bases. The length of the CDR3 is 15 residues. Trimming took 7 bases from V and 3 from J; bases not matched to a gene: 10. CDR1 is MNHNY and CDR2 is SVGAGI in the germline V gene (reference sequence). CDR3 nucleotide sequence: TGTGCCAGCACTACACCCTCGGGACAGGGCTACGAGCAGTACTTC. This encodes CASTTPSGQGYEQYF.

V is TRBV15 and J is TRBJ2-7; 10 bases match TRBD2. Germline V gives CDR1 LNHNV, CDR2 YYDKDF (reference sequence). CDR3 length: 15 amino acids. Trimming at V came to 4 bases and at J to 2 bases, leaving 5 bases not matched to a gene. The CDR3 here is CATSTGLAVTYEQYF. CDR3 DNA: TGTGCCACCAGCACCGGACTAGCGGTAACCTACGAGCAGTACTTC. Full variable domain (missing parts from reference TRBV15 and TRBJ2-7): DAMVIQNPRYQVTQFGKPVTLSCSQTLNHNVMYWYQQKSSQAPKLLFHYYDKDFNNEADTPDNFQSRRPNTSFCFLDIRSPGLGDTAMYLCATSTGLAVTYEQYFGPGTRLTVT.

A note on this clone: Additional DNA sequences in this sample encode the identical CDR3. V gene TRBV30 combines with J gene TRBJ1-4, with D maybe TRBD1 (6 bases). CDR3 size: 14 residues. Between the trimmed V and J ends, which lost 0 bases and 7 bases, there was a span of 12 bases. Germline CDR1 is GTSNPN and CDR2 is SVGIG (reference sequence). The CDR3 bases are TGTGCCTGGAGTGTAGGGGGGGTAGGTGAAAAACTGTTTTTT. This gives the protein CAWSVGGVGEKLFF. The full variable domain, in which reference TRBV30 and TRBJ1-4 provide the parts outside the CDR3, is SQTIHQWPATLVQPVGSPLSLECTVEGTSNPNLYWYRQAAGRGLQLLFYSVGIGQISSEVPQNLSASRPQDRQFILSSKKLLLSDSGFYLCAWSVGGVGEKLFFGSGTQLSVL.

This clone was counted once. The V call is TRBV7-9, the J call TRBJ2-1; D is unresolved. V was trimmed by 7 bases and J by 5 bases, leaving 15 bases between them. CDR1 is SEHNR and CDR2 is FQNEAQ in the germline V gene (reference sequence). The CDR3 totals 14 residues. The CDR3 DNA reads as TGTGCCAGCAACCTATTAGAGACCGACAATGAGCAGTTCTTC. This encodes CASNLLETDNEQFF.

The V gene is TRBV10-2, the J gene TRBJ2-7; a possible D gene is TRBD2 (5 bases). The CDR3 has 14 amino acids. Trimming shortened V by 4 bases and J by 1 base, and 11 bases separated the two germline ends. Germline CDR1 and CDR2: WSHSY and SAAADI. The CDR3 is CASSGRGPSYEQYF. In DNA form, the CDR3 reads TGCGCCAGCAGTGGCCGAGGGCCGTCCTACGAGCAGTACTTC.

The chain carries TRBV29-1 and TRBJ2-3; 9 bases line up with TRBD1. The CDR3 spans 14 residues. Losses at the gene ends were 5 bases for V and 0 bases for J; bases not matched to a gene: 3. Per germline, CDR1 SQVTM and CDR2 ANQGSEA. CDR3 DNA sequence: TGCAGCGTTCTCGGACAGGGGAGCACAGATACGCAGTATTTT. This translates into CSVLGQGSTDTQYF.

The chain combines TRBV21-1 with TRBJ2-5; the table assigns TRBD2, which was not confirmed against the DNA. TRBV21-1 is deemed a pseudogene. The CDR3 sequence is 14 residues long. The CDR3 DNA reads TGTGCCAGCTCGCCCCCGGAGGTCATAAAGACCCAGTACTTC. The encoded protein is CASSPPEVIKTQYF.

This clone was seen once. The CDR3 nucleotides are TGTGCCAGCAGCGTAGGTTGGTCGGATCTCACAGATACGCAGTATTTT. This translates into CASSVGWSDLTDTQYF. This chain connects TRBV9 to TRBJ2-3; D gene uncertain. The V end lost 0 bases, the J end lost 2 bases, and 13 bases lay between the germline ends. The CDR3 is 16 residues long. Germline V gene lookup returns CDR1 SGDLS and CDR2 YYNGEE. The variable domain in full, completed from reference TRBV9 and TRBJ2-3, reads DSGVTQTPKHLITATGQRVTLRCSPRSGDLSVYWYQQSLDQGLQFLIQYYNGEERAKGNILERFSAQQFPDLHSELNLSSLELGDSALYFCASSVGWSDLTDTQYFGPGTRLTVL.

The chain combines TRBV11-2 with TRBJ2-5; TRBD2 agrees at 9 bases. CDR3 length: 15 amino acids. Germline V gene data show CDR1 as SGHAT and CDR2 as FQNNGV. Trimming removed 5 bases from V and 4 bases from J; junction bases left unmatched: 8. CDR3: CASSVGGGAGETQYF. In nucleotides, the CDR3 is TGTGCCAGCAGCGTGGGCGGGGGGGCAGGAGAGACCCAGTACTTC.

The rearrangement links TRBV9 to TRBJ2-1; D might be TRBD2 (5 bases). Germline V gene sequence: CDR1 SGDLS, CDR2 YYNGEE. The CDR3 totals 15 residues. Trimming shortened V by 2 bases and J by 4 bases, and 13 bases separated the two germline ends. DNA for the CDR3: TGTGCCAGCAGCGTTTTATCGGGAACTTACAATGAGCAGTTCTTC. Protein: CASSVLSGTYNEQFF.

This rearrangement joins TRBV11-2 to TRBJ2-7, with TRBD2 matching 15 bases. Germline trimming cut 3 bases from V and 3 bases from J; bases unmatched to any gene: 12. The CDR3 sequence is 19 residues long. Germline lookup yields CDR1 SGHAT and CDR2 FQNNGV. Here the CDR3 DNA reads TGTGCCAGCAGCTTCGGGACTAGCGGGAGGCAGATCAGGGACTACGAGCAGTACTTC. This encodes CASSFGTSGRQIRDYEQYF.